This entry concerns a single T cell receptor (beta chain). The target antigen is unknown. This sample is drawn from a study of T cell responses to AZD1222 COVID-19 vaccine. CDR1 MNHNY and CDR2 SVGAGI come from the germline V gene (reference sequence). The CDR3 spans 14 residues. The ends lost 6 bases at V and 5 bases at J; junction bases unmatched: 7. Findings and caveats of the study: Repertoire collection took place solely once the T cell response had peaked. Two doses of AZD1222 preceded a rise in Spike-specific TCR breadth and depth. Mostly white British, mostly female donors; authors suggested clonal diversity may be underestimated. At study baseline, merely roughly 6 AZD1222 recipients were seropositive.

Here immunoSEQ multiplex PCR was the method, and the copy in TCRdb shows in-frame clones only, minus some. In the table there are over 100,000 clones, around 90% of which are singletons. The material sequenced was peripheral blood, taken on day 0 of MenACWY control vaccination. This sequence originates from an adult in good health. This chain joins TRBV6-6 and TRBJ2-5; the match to TRBD1 covers 9 bases. The DNA of the CDR3 is TGTGCCAGCAGCCACTCACAGGGGGCGGAGACCCAGTACTTC. Protein sequence: CASSHSQGAETQYF.